This T cell receptor (beta chain) emerged from a study of graft-versus-host responses after intestinal transplantation. The repertoire was sequenced with immunoSEQ multiplex PCR; TCRdb's copy has only in-frame clones and lacks some. Of over 5,000 clones listed, 70% to 80% were seen once; the top ten hold more than 35%. This clone was counted between two and nine times. Trimming left V 8 bases short and J 3 bases short, with 14 bases between. The V gene's germline CDR1 is MNHEY and CDR2 SVGAGI. The CDR3 covers 15 residues. The TCR comes from a human patient who received an intestinal transplant, so some T cells may come from the graft donor. The genes are TRBV6-5 and TRBJ1-6; possibly TRBD1 for D (5 bases). Material: PBMCs, obtained roughly 320 days after intestinal transplant. CDR3 residues: CASSHGGDYNSPLHF. The CDR3 DNA sequence: TGTGCCAGCTCCCATGGGGGTGACTATAATTCACCCCTCCACTTT.